The rows below give T cell receptor beta chains drawn from one sample of a study of graft-versus-host responses after intestinal transplantation. This table comes from immunoSEQ multiplex PCR, and its TCRdb copy is limited to in-frame clones, with some not included. The sample contains nearly 30,000 clones, around 80% of which appear only once. The starting material was ileum tissue, obtained 98 days after intestinal transplantation. These TCRs come from a human patient who received an intestinal transplant, so some T cells may come from the graft donor. Each CDR3 is given without its conserved first and last residue.

V gene: TRBV19; CDR3 protein: ASTPGGSSYEQY
V gene: TRBV11-1; CDR3 protein: ASSLVKGGAGDTQY
V gene: TRBV4-1; CDR3 protein: ASSHRTVLGSYEQY
V gene: TRBV10-3; CDR3 protein: AISESRGHSYNEQF
V gene: TRBV21-1; CDR3 protein: ASSKTLGGYT
V gene: TRBV20-1; CDR3 protein: SASILEQY
V gene: TRBV9; CDR3 protein: ASSVDAGGPSDTQY
V gene: TRBV4-1; CDR3 protein: ASSYSTGNTEAF
V gene: TRBV18; CDR3 protein: ASSPNNRGGEKLF
V gene: TRBV7-9; CDR3 protein: AIDPDRVSPGELF
V gene: TRBV19; CDR3 protein: ASSIEQGAYNEQF
V gene: TRBV10-3; CDR3 protein: AIRSEPFGQY
V gene: TRBV14; CDR3 protein: ASSPHSQIYT
V gene: TRBV6-5; CDR3 protein: ASSDTGGDQPQH
V gene: TRBV19; CDR3 protein: ASTQDSWGPNGYT
V gene: TRBV7-9; CDR3 protein: ASSSTRGLWGEQY
V gene: TRBV9; CDR3 protein: ASARGGLTGELF
V gene: TRBV7-9; CDR3 protein: ASSFPGGGYNEQF
V gene: TRBV5-1; CDR3 protein: ASSPQTGAPAVYGYT
V gene: TRBV28; CDR3 protein: ASSFNAGGATDTQY
V gene: TRBV5-1; CDR3 protein: ASSAAALDSSHGYT
V gene: TRBV2; CDR3 protein: ASSATGGDNGRNEQF
V gene: TRBV2; CDR3 protein: ASSVTLPGWGYGYT
V gene: TRBV27; CDR3 protein: ASSPQGAGKQF
V gene: TRBV4-1; CDR3 protein: ASSPGWGPYEQY
V gene: TRBV27; CDR3 protein: ASSLIGQPQH
V gene: TRBV7-9; CDR3 protein: ASSFGQGHYGYT
V gene: TRBV2; CDR3 protein: ASRQGRVNEQF
V gene: TRBV7-8; CDR3 protein: ASSPGPDTGELF
V gene: TRBV5-1; CDR3 protein: ASSFSFGAYEQY
V gene: TRBV10-3; CDR3 protein: AISESQGRRGDTQY
V gene: TRBV7-6; CDR3 protein: ASSHTSGASYEQY
V gene: TRBV5-1; CDR3 protein: ASSLWDSSGNTIY